This record covers a single T cell receptor beta chain. Its specificity is not known. The V and J ends lost 4 bases and 1 base, in that order; junction bases with no gene match: 7. The CDR3 spans 15 residues. Germline V CDR1 and CDR2: SGHDT, YYEEEE. Only in-frame clones appear in the TCRdb table, and some are missing; sequencing was by immunoSEQ multiplex PCR. The table records about 210,000 clones, 85% to 95% of them present only once. These data originate in a study of T cell responses to AZD1222 COVID-19 vaccine. Study findings and constraints: White British people made up most donors, females outnumbered males, and clonal diversity was possibly underestimated. Repertoires were obtained only post-peak T cell response. Close to half of all spike-specific TCRs reportedly target regions of the variants that are unmutated.

The sample consisted of peripheral blood, taken on day 0 of AZD1222 vaccination. The chain couples TRBV5-6 to TRBJ2-7, with TRBD1 matching 8 bases. This receptor was taken from an adult in good health. The CDR3 DNA reads as TGTGCCAGCAGCCAGGACAGGGTGAGGTCCTACGAGCAGTACTTC. Encoded protein: CASSQDRVRSYEQYF.